Below are 26 T cell receptor beta chains sequenced from a single sample in a study of Tregs in tolerant kidney transplant recipients. Measured with immunoSEQ multiplex PCR; TCRdb has only the in-frame clones, and not every one. The sample records 75,000 to 95,000 clones, approximately 92% being singletons. Material: CD8+ T cells from blood. The receptors originated from a human donor in good health.

There are a few counts of this clone. J is TRBJ1-1 and V is TRBV7-2; D is undetermined. Trimming took off 5 bases at V and 6 bases at J, with 10 bases between the two ends. The CDR3 totals 12 residues. The germline CDR1 and CDR2 sequences are SGHTA and FQGNSA. CDR3 sequence: CASSISAPEAFF. CDR3 coding DNA: TGTGCCAGCAGCATTTCGGCCCCTGAAGCTTTCTTT.

V gene TRBV27 combines with J gene TRBJ1-5, with a possible D match to TRBD1 (5 bases). Deletions cut 2 bases from V and 5 bases from J, with 7 bases between. This CDR3 contains 13 residues. Germline loops: CDR1 MNHEY, CDR2 SMNVEV (reference sequence). Written as DNA, the CDR3 is TGTGCCAGCAGTTTAGGGGCAGATCAGCCCCAGCATTTT. This gives the protein CASSLGADQPQHF.

The V and J genes are TRBV5-1 and TRBJ2-7; perhaps TRBD1 as D (6 bases). The V gene lost 4 bases and the J gene lost 1 base, with 12 bases spanning the gap. The CDR3 length is 14 residues. Germline V gene lookup returns CDR1 SGHRS and CDR2 YFSETQ. The chain's CDR3 is CASSPSGDSYEQYF. The DNA for the CDR3 is TGCGCCAGCAGCCCGTCAGGGGATTCCTACGAGCAGTACTTC. Full variable domain (outside the CDR3, taken from reference TRBV5-1 and TRBJ2-7): KAGVTQTPRYLIKTRGQQVTLSCSPISGHRSVSWYQQTPGQGLQFLFEYFSETQRNKGNFPGRFSGRQFSNSRSEMNVSTLELGDSALYLCASSPSGDSYEQYFGPGTRLTVT.

The chain combines TRBV27 with TRBJ2-5; no clear D. Germline V CDR1 and CDR2: MNHEY, SMNVEV (reference sequence). This CDR3 has 13 residues. V shed 2 bases and J shed 6 bases, with 10 bases lying between them. CDR3 bases: TGTGCCAGCAGTTTAGGCCATGACCAGACCCAGTACTTC. Translating it yields CASSLGHDQTQYF.

The chain couples TRBV7-2 to TRBJ2-3, with D unresolved. The CDR3 runs to 12 residues. The germline gives CDR1 SGHTA, CDR2 FQGNSA. The germline V and J ends were trimmed by 4 bases and 5 bases, with 7 bases remaining between them. The CDR3 DNA reads as TGTGCCAGCAGCTATTTCAGAGATACGCAGTATTTT. Its translation is CASSYFRDTQYF.

The chain has TRBV5-5 and TRBJ2-7; unclear D gene. V was cut by 6 bases and J by 4 bases, with 17 bases left in between. This CDR3 has 14 residues. The germline V gene encodes CDR1 SGHKS and CDR2 YYEKEE (reference sequence). The CDR3 DNA reads TGTGCCAGCACCCCCCGGGCTAGTTTGTACGAGCAGTACTTC. Translated, it gives CASTPRASLYEQYF.

V usage is TRBV11-2 and J usage is TRBJ2-1; TRBD2 aligns across 7 bases. V lost 3 bases, J lost 7 bases, and 6 bases stayed unmatched. This CDR3 region has 14 residues. CDR1 is SGHAT and CDR2 is FQNNGV in the germline V gene. The CDR3 nucleotides read TGTGCCAGCAGCTTTGGCGGGAGAGGAAATGAGCAGTTCTTC. This translates into CASSFGGRGNEQFF.

CDR3 residues: CASSATRWPYEQYF. The CDR3 DNA sequence: TGTGCCAGCAGCGCGACTAGGTGGCCCTACGAGCAGTACTTC. The chain is built from TRBV9 and TRBJ2-7; tentative D call: TRBD2 (6 bases). The CDR3 covers 14 residues. V was shortened by 3 bases and J by 2 bases, with 12 bases between the two germline ends. From germline, CDR1 is SGDLS and CDR2 YYNGEE.

The rearrangement uses TRBV7-9 and TRBJ2-4, with unresolved D. V lost 5 bases to trimming and J lost 1 base, with 18 bases between them. Germline loops: CDR1 SEHNR, CDR2 FQNEAQ (reference sequence). This CDR3 is built from 17 residues. Here the CDR3 reads CASSPPLGKLAKNIQYF. The CDR3, as DNA: TGTGCCAGCAGCCCCCCGTTGGGGAAATTGGCCAAAAACATTCAGTACTTC.

The sample holds one count of this clone. The chain carries TRBV7-8 and TRBJ2-2; no clear D gene. Germline assignment: CDR1 SGHVS and CDR2 FQNEAQ. The CDR3 loop spans 14 amino acids. Trimming left V 1 base short and J 3 bases short, with 6 bases between. The CDR3 is CASSLGGYTGELFF. CDR3 nucleotides: TGTGCCAGCAGCTTAGGGGGTTACACCGGGGAGCTGTTTTTT.

With regard to this clone: Other DNA sequences within the sample encode an identical CDR3. The DNA for the CDR3 is TGTGCCAGCAGCTTGGGTACCTACGAGCAGTACTTC. Translated: CASSLGTYEQYF. This rearrangement joins TRBV5-6 to TRBJ2-7, with unresolved D. Trimming shortened V by 0 bases and J by 2 bases, and 3 bases separated the two germline ends. This CDR3 is 12 amino acids long. The germline CDR1 and CDR2 sequences are SGHDT and YYEEEE.

The chain employs TRBV7-9 and TRBJ1-3; D is uncertain. The CDR3 is made up of 16 amino acids. Germline V gives CDR1 SEHNR, CDR2 FQNEAQ (reference sequence). V lost 3 bases, J lost 2 bases, and 14 bases lay in between. CDR3 region: CASSFHADFAGNTIYF. For the CDR3, the DNA is TGTGCCAGCAGCTTCCATGCCGATTTTGCTGGAAACACCATATATTTT.

This sequence joins TRBV27 and TRBJ2-7; 7 bases are shared with TRBD2. CDR3 length: 14 amino acids. V was pared by 5 bases and J by 5 bases, with 9 bases of the junction left unmatched. The germline CDR1 and CDR2 sequences are MNHEY and SMNVEV (reference sequence). In DNA, the CDR3 is TGTGCCAGCAGTGGAGGCGGGAGTAGCGACGAGCAGTACTTC. This codes for CASSGGGSSDEQYF.

CDR3 amino acids: CASSPTDSQGAHRSGANVLTF. The CDR3 DNA reads as TGTGCCAGCAGCCCAACCGACTCTCAGGGGGCACACCGCTCTGGGGCCAACGTCCTGACTTTC. The chain joins TRBV4-2 to TRBJ2-6, with 8 nucleotides matching TRBD1. This CDR3 is built from 21 residues. V lost 4 bases, J lost 0 bases, and 17 bases stayed unmatched. Germline assignment: CDR1 LGHNA and CDR2 YNFKEQ.

The chain carries TRBV11-2 and TRBJ2-7; 10 bases fit TRBD1. The CDR3 length is 17 residues. CDR1 and CDR2 (germline): SGHAT, FQNNGV. V lost 0 bases and J lost 1; bases outside the gene matches: 6. The CDR3 sequence: CASSLDLGQGVSYEQYF. The CDR3, as DNA: TGTGCCAGCAGCTTAGATCTCGGACAGGGGGTTTCCTACGAGCAGTACTTC.

The chain has TRBV6-4 and TRBJ2-2; a weak D match, TRBD2 (6 bases). V was pared by 1 base and J by 0 bases, with 6 bases between. CDR3 length equals 15 residues. Germline CDR1 MRHNA, CDR2 SNTAGT. CDR3 bases: TGTGCCAGCAGTGACTTAGCGGCGAACACCGGGGAGCTGTTTTTT. This translates into CASSDLAANTGELFF.

This clone was recorded once. The chain has TRBV7-9 and TRBJ1-2; no firm D call. CDR3 size: 15 residues. The V gene lost 2 bases and the J gene lost 4 bases, with 14 bases spanning the gap. CDR1 and CDR2 from the germline V gene are SEHNR and FQNEAQ (reference sequence). This CDR3 reads CASSLRGRETYGYTF. DNA for the CDR3: TGTGCCAGCAGCTTAAGAGGACGGGAAACCTATGGCTACACCTTC.

This clone has a single count. This chain connects TRBV5-1 to TRBJ2-1; no clear D. CDR1 is SGHRS and CDR2 is YFSETQ in the germline V gene. Deletions cut 0 bases from V and 2 bases from J, with 12 bases between. The CDR3 contains 16 residues. CDR3: CASSLVSLVAYNEQFF. CDR3 nucleotides: TGCGCCAGCAGCTTGGTATCGCTAGTGGCCTACAATGAGCAGTTCTTC.

The chain joins TRBV27 to TRBJ2-2, with D perhaps TRBD1 or TRBD2 (5 bases each). The CDR3 totals 15 residues. V was trimmed by 1 base and J by 4 bases, leaving 10 bases between them. CDR1 is MNHEY, CDR2 SMNVEV, per germline (reference sequence). CDR3 loop: CASSLFGAVTGELFF. As DNA, the CDR3 is TGTGCCAGCAGTTTATTCGGGGCTGTCACCGGGGAGCTGTTTTTT.

The V call is TRBV6-5, the J call TRBJ2-5; TRBD1 aligns across 8 bases. This CDR3 is 14 amino acids long. Germline values: CDR1 MNHEY, CDR2 SVGAGI. Germline trimming cut 4 bases from V and 4 bases from J; bases unmatched to any gene: 5. The CDR3 loop reads CASSWTGMRETQYF. As DNA, the CDR3 is TGTGCCAGCAGTTGGACAGGGATGCGAGAGACCCAGTACTTC.

The rearrangement uses TRBV19 and TRBJ1-1, with 7 bases fitting TRBD1. CDR3 size: 18 residues. With 4 bases clipped from V and 4 bases from J, the junction kept 18 bases outside the gene matches. Germline loops: CDR1 LNHDA, CDR2 SQIVND (reference sequence). DNA for the CDR3: TGTGCCAGTAGTAGGGCGCTATACAGGGGTCCTTATGTCACTGAAGCTTTCTTT. Protein product: CASSRALYRGPYVTEAFF. Together with reference TRBV19 and TRBJ1-1, the CDR3 gives the full variable domain: DGGITQSPKYLFRKEGQNVTLSCEQNLNHDAMYWYRQDPGQGLRLIYYSQIVNDFQKGDIAEGYSVSREKKESFPLTVTSAQKNPTAFYLCASSRALYRGPYVTEAFFGQGTRLTVV.

The chain has TRBV2 and TRBJ2-2; D tentatively fits TRBD1 or TRBD2 (5 bases each). Germline CDR1 SNHLY, CDR2 FYNNEI. Trimming removed 10 bases at V and 1 base at J, with 10 bases between. This CDR3 is built from 13 residues. DNA of the CDR3: TGTGCCAAGGGACGGATGAACACCGGGGAGCTGTTTTTT. Translation gives CAKGRMNTGELFF.

The chain joins TRBV14 to TRBJ2-1; TRBD2 might be the D (6 bases). The CDR3 covers 16 residues. The V end was cut by 4 bases, the J end by 2 bases, with 15 bases between. Germline V gene sequence: CDR1 SGHDN, CDR2 FVKESK. The CDR3 region has the DNA TGTGCCAGCAGCCGAGGGGATCGGGAGCCCTACAATGAGCAGTTCTTC. Residues: CASSRGDREPYNEQFF.

Here the CDR3 DNA reads TGTGCCAGCAGCTTAGCGGGAGTTGGTGAGCAGTTCTTC. Translating it yields CASSLAGVGEQFF. The rearrangement links TRBV11-2 to TRBJ2-1, with a weak D call TRBD2 (6 bases). There are 13 residues in the CDR3. Germline V gives CDR1 SGHAT, CDR2 FQNNGV. Trimming left V 1 base short and J 9 bases short, with 10 bases between.

The chain has TRBV9 and TRBJ2-3; a possible D gene is TRBD2 (7 bases). This CDR3 is 14 amino acids long. Germline V lookup: CDR1 SGDLS, CDR2 YYNGEE. Trimming removed 6 bases from V and 6 bases from J, with 17 bases in between. CDR3 DNA: TGTGCCAGCAACAGCGGCGGGGGCTCGGATACGCAGTATTTT. Translated, it gives CASNSGGGSDTQYF.

The chain employs TRBV10-3 and TRBJ1-5; 10 bases are a match to TRBD1. The CDR3 is made up of 17 amino acids. V dropped 5 bases and J dropped 5; count of bases not matched to a gene: 12. Germline V CDR1 and CDR2: ENHRY, SYGVKD. CDR3 nucleotides: TGTGCCATCAGTCAGAACGGACAGGGGGGTTTTGATCAGCCCCAGCATTTT. Translated: CAISQNGQGGFDQPQHF.